These 5 T cell receptor beta chains came from one sample sequenced in a study of blood T cell repertoires in COVID-19. The table came from immunoSEQ multiplex PCR; TCRdb's copy has only in-frame clones and leaves some out. The data contain fewer than 95,000 clones, roughly 87% of them singletons. Sequenced: peripheral blood. These receptors originate from a male donor with acute or convalescent COVID-19.

V and J are TRBV4-1 and TRBJ2-3, with TRBD2 matching 9 bases. The V gene end was trimmed by 4 bases and the J gene end by 0 bases; junction bases not matched to a gene: 5. Germline loops: CDR1 MGHRA, CDR2 YSYEKL. CDR3 size: 16 residues. CDR3 loop: CASSRALAGSTDTQYF. Here the CDR3 DNA reads TGCGCCAGCAGCCGGGCTCTAGCGGGGAGCACAGATACGCAGTATTTT.

The V gene is TRBV10-3, the J gene TRBJ2-2, with TRBD1 matching 8 bases. V lost 3 bases to trimming and J lost 3 bases; unmatched junction nucleotides: 3. The CDR3 length is 15 residues. The V gene's germline CDR1 is ENHRY and CDR2 SYGVKD. DNA for the CDR3: TGTGCCATCAGTGAATCACAGGGGGACACCGGGGAGCTGTTTTTT. Translated, it gives CAISESQGDTGELFF.

The V call is TRBV9, the J call TRBJ2-1; TRBD2 matches at 8 bases. The CDR3 covers 18 residues. Trimming removed 0 bases from V and 2 bases from J; junction bases left unmatched: 10. Per germline, CDR1 SGDLS and CDR2 YYNGEE. CDR3 bases: TGTGCCAGCAGCGTAGGGAGGGGTGCGGGGGGCCCCTACAATGAGCAGTTCTTC. Translation gives CASSVGRGAGGPYNEQFF.

About this clone: Different DNA sequences within this sample yield the same CDR3. The chain is built from TRBV7-3 and TRBJ2-3; TRBD2 agrees at 10 bases. The CDR3 extends over 15 amino acids. The germline V gene encodes CDR1 SGHTA and CDR2 FQGTGA. V lost 5 bases, J lost 2 bases, and 4 bases stayed unmatched. The CDR3 region has the DNA TGTGCCAGCAGCCAGAGCGGGGGGGCCACAGATACGCAGTATTTT. It translates to CASSQSGGATDTQYF.

The chain recombines TRBV6-1 with TRBJ2-7; 7 nucleotides line up with TRBD1. The CDR3 runs to 14 residues. Germline loops: CDR1 MNHNS, CDR2 SASEGT. Trimming removed 3 bases from V and 7 bases from J; junction bases left unmatched: 9. CDR3 protein: CASSEGQQHVEQYF. The DNA of the CDR3 is TGTGCCAGCAGTGAGGGACAGCAACATGTGGAGCAGTACTTC.